This T cell receptor (beta chain) was profiled in a study of shared clonotypes between healthy human individuals. About the study: Each donor contributed plates that comprised three CD4 naive, three CD4 memory, two CD8 naive and one CD8 memory. Points from the study as a whole: Sampling involved blood alone; tissue repertoires likely differ.

CDR1 is MNHNY and CDR2 is SVGAGI in the germline V gene (reference sequence). Trimming cost V 9 bases and J 4 bases, with 18 bases left between them. The CDR3 loop spans 14 amino acids. The CD4+ fraction was divided into a CD45RA+ naive subset and a CD45RA-negative memory subset. Points on this clone: Its target is not known.

Sequencing used immunoSEQ multiplex PCR; TCRdb keeps in-frame clones, though not all of them. The sample has 2 million to 2.5 million clones, approximately 93% seen once; the top ten hold about 0.41%. The sequencing input was naive CD4+ T cells from PBMCs. The subset denotes: CD45RA+ positively selected. The clonotype comes from a man aged 18-30 years in good health. Some clones in this sample may be carry-over from other donors' samples. The V gene is TRBV6-6, the J gene TRBJ2-5; either TRBD1 or TRBD2 may supply D (7 bases each). CDR3 DNA sequence: TGTGCCAGTGCAGGGGGTTCGGGAGGAGAGACCCAGTACTTC. Translation: CASAGGSGGETQYF.